These 14 T cell receptor beta chains came from one sample sequenced in a study of cytomegalovirus exposure and HLA in healthy donors. Using immunoSEQ multiplex PCR, the repertoire was profiled, and TCRdb retains in-frame clones only, with some absent. The sample includes nearly 110,000 clones, about 85% of them seen just once. Source material: PBMCs. These receptors came from a woman aged 18 to 35 in good health and CMV-seropositive.

V usage is TRBV4-1 and J usage is TRBJ2-7, with D possibly being TRBD1 (5 bases). The ends were cut back, 0 bases at V and 3 bases at J, with 12 bases in the middle. The germline V gene has CDR1 MGHRA and CDR2 YSYEKL. This CDR3 has 15 residues. CDR3: CASSQDSGNRYEQYF. CDR3 nucleotide sequence: TGCGCCAGCAGCCAAGATTCAGGGAACCGCTACGAGCAGTACTTC.

J is TRBJ1-4 and V is TRBV4-3; the match to TRBD1 covers 9 bases. The germline V gene has CDR1 LGHNA and CDR2 YSLEER. V dropped 4 bases and J dropped 4; count of bases not matched to a gene: 1. This CDR3 contains 14 residues. In DNA, the CDR3 is TGCGCCAGCAGCCGGGGACAGGGTAATGAAAAACTGTTTTTT. Amino acid sequence: CASSRGQGNEKLFF.

The table lists this clone with a count of one. This sequence joins TRBV4-1 and TRBJ2-1; 7 bases are a match to TRBD1. V was clipped by 1 base and J by 2 bases; unmatched bases: 5. The CDR3 consists of 16 residues. CDR1 is MGHRA and CDR2 is YSYEKL in the germline V gene. The CDR3 is CASSQVGTDPYNEQFF. CDR3 bases: TGCGCCAGCAGCCAAGTCGGGACAGACCCCTACAATGAGCAGTTCTTC.

V and J are TRBV6-5 and TRBJ2-5; TRBD1 aligns across 9 bases. Germline CDR1 MNHEY, CDR2 SVGAGI. V dropped 6 bases and J dropped 10; count of bases not matched to a gene: 12. The CDR3 loop spans 14 amino acids. Here the CDR3 reads CASSHTGGRGNQYF. CDR3 DNA sequence: TGTGCCAGCAGCCATACAGGGGGCCGGGGGAACCAGTACTTC.

CDR3 in amino acids: CASSFGGSYSGNTIYF. Written as DNA, the CDR3 is TGTGCCAGTAGTTTCGGCGGCTCCTACTCTGGAAACACCATATATTTT. The chain carries TRBV19 and TRBJ1-3; D is undetermined. V was clipped by 5 bases and J by 0 bases, with 14 bases between them. The V gene's germline CDR1 is LNHDA and CDR2 SQIVND (reference sequence). The CDR3 covers 16 residues.

The chain couples TRBV6-1 to TRBJ2-7; 10 bases align to TRBD2. Germline loops: CDR1 MNHNS, CDR2 SASEGT. CDR3 length: 16 residues. V shed 1 base and J 4 bases; nucleotides not matched to a gene: 7. The CDR3 DNA reads as TGTGCCAGCAGTGAAGGGGCTAGCGGGGGAAATTACGAGCAGTACGTC. It yields the protein CASSEGASGGNYEQYV.

V usage is TRBV25-1 and J usage is TRBJ1-2, with a weak D call TRBD1 (5 bases). The V gene lost 4 bases and the J gene lost 8 bases, with 8 bases spanning the gap. The CDR3 has 11 residues. CDR1 and CDR2 (germline): MGHDK, SYGVNS. The CDR3 region has the DNA TGTGCCAGCAGTGCAGGGAACGGCTACACCTTC. Its protein is CASSAGNGYTF.

V and J are TRBV6-6 and TRBJ2-1, with 10 bases matching TRBD1. Germline-derived CDR1 and CDR2 are MNHNY and SVGAGI (reference sequence). CDR3 length equals 16 residues. Trimming removed 7 bases from V and 4 bases from J; junction bases left unmatched: 10. CDR3 sequence reads: CASKMTGGTDYNEQFF. CDR3 DNA: TGTGCCAGCAAAATGACAGGGGGCACGGATTACAATGAGCAGTTCTTC.

The rearrangement links TRBV6-6 to TRBJ1-1, with unresolved D. Germline V gives CDR1 MNHNY, CDR2 SVGAGI (reference sequence). V lost 8 bases, J lost 0 bases, and 10 bases lay in between. CDR3 length equals 13 residues. This chain's CDR3 is CASRVGLNTEAFF. For the CDR3, the DNA is TGTGCCAGCCGAGTGGGCTTGAACACTGAAGCTTTCTTT.

The chain couples TRBV4-3 to TRBJ1-2; D might be TRBD1 (5 bases). The CDR3 has 14 residues. Between the trimmed V and J ends, which lost 4 bases and 8 bases, there was a span of 17 bases. Per germline, CDR1 LGHNA and CDR2 YSLEER. This chain's CDR3 is CASSPTGPLGGYTF. As DNA, the CDR3 is TGCGCCAGCAGCCCAACAGGCCCCCTGGGAGGCTACACCTTC.

In DNA form, the CDR3 reads TGTGCCAGCAACCCGGGACAGGGATCCTCCTACGAGCAGTACTTC. This gives the protein CASNPGQGSSYEQYF. This sequence joins TRBV6-1 and TRBJ2-7; 9 positions agree with TRBD1. CDR1 MNHNS and CDR2 SASEGT come from the germline V gene. The CDR3 consists of 15 residues. Trimming at V came to 7 bases and at J to 0 bases, leaving 7 bases not matched to a gene.

V usage is TRBV7-2 and J usage is TRBJ2-3, with 7 bases matching TRBD2. Trimming at V came to 8 bases and at J to 1 base, leaving 9 bases not matched to a gene. CDR3 length equals 15 residues. Germline V gives CDR1 SGHTA, CDR2 FQGNSA. CDR3 protein: CASGGAGSRTDTQYF. The CDR3 coding sequence is TGTGCCAGCGGCGGAGCGGGGAGCCGCACAGATACGCAGTATTTT. The full variable domain, in which reference TRBV7-2 and TRBJ2-3 provide the parts outside the CDR3, is GAGVSQSPSNKVTEKGKDVELRCDPISGHTALYWYRQSLGQGLEFLIYFQGNSAPDKSGLPSDRFSAERTGGSVSTLTIQRTQQEDSAVYLCASGGAGSRTDTQYFGPGTRLTVL.

V usage is TRBV7-8 and J usage is TRBJ1-3, with D possibly being TRBD1 (6 bases). The germline V gene has CDR1 SGHVS and CDR2 FQNEAQ. V was clipped by 0 bases and J by 0 bases, with 24 bases between them. The CDR3 is 21 residues long. The CDR3: CASSLASVRGTGISSGNTIYF. CDR3 DNA: TGTGCCAGCAGCTTAGCTTCGGTTAGGGGGACGGGAATAAGCTCTGGAAACACCATATATTTT. The whole variable domain, remainder taken from reference TRBV7-8 and TRBJ1-3, is GAGVSQSPRYKVAKRGQDVALRCDPISGHVSLFWYQQALGQGPEFLTYFQNEAQLDKSGLPSDRFFAERPEGSVSTLKIQRTQQEDSAVYLCASSLASVRGTGISSGNTIYFGEGSWLTVV.

The chain uses TRBV4-1 and TRBJ1-1; TRBD1 matches at 9 bases. This CDR3 is 14 amino acids long. V shed 7 bases and J 2 bases; nucleotides not matched to a gene: 5. Per the germline V gene, CDR1 is MGHRA and CDR2 is YSYEKL. CDR3 region: CASTQTGGNTEAFF. CDR3 DNA: TGCGCCAGCACCCAGACAGGGGGTAACACTGAAGCTTTCTTT.